The rows below give T cell receptor beta chains drawn from one sample of a study of shared clonotypes between healthy human individuals. Sequencing was performed with immunoSEQ multiplex PCR; in TCRdb, only in-frame clones are kept and a portion is missing. The sample contains around 700,000 clones, 55% to 75% of which appear only once. Source material: memory CD4+ T cells sorted from blood. The receptors stem from a young woman in good health. Both conserved end residues are part of each CDR3. D genes are given only for firm matches. The size of a clone is reported for some rows only, either as once, few or many, or as a class for expanded clones.

size: NA; V: TRBV6-5; D: TRBD1; J: TRBJ2-7; CDR3: CASNTQGAKYEQYF; DNA: TGTGCCAGCAACACACAGGGGGCTAAGTACGAGCAGTACTTC
size: NA; V: TRBV19; D: NA; J: TRBJ2-1; CDR3: CASSIAGPSAQRGNEQFF; DNA: TGTGCCAGTAGTATAGCGGGCCCTAGCGCCCAACGGGGCAATGAGCAGTTCTTC
size: NA; V: TRBV6-6; D: NA; J: TRBJ2-2; CDR3: CASSYRAGELFF; DNA: TGTGCCAGCAGTTACAGAGCCGGGGAGCTGTTTTTT
size: once; V: TRBV10-3; D: NA; J: TRBJ2-1; CDR3: CAISEENEQFF; DNA: TGTGCCATCAGTGAAGAAAATGAGCAGTTCTTC
size: once; V: TRBV7-9; D: TRBD2; J: TRBJ2-3; CDR3: CASSKSGGTDTQYF; DNA: TGTGCCAGCAGTAAAAGCGGGGGAACAGATACGCAGTATTTT
size: few; V: TRBV28; D: NA; J: TRBJ1-3; CDR3: CASSLAGNTIYF; DNA: TGTGCCAGCAGTTTAGCCGGAAACACCATATATTTT
size: NA; V: TRBV7-6; D: TRBD2; J: TRBJ2-5; CDR3: CASSLGSSGTQETQYF; DNA: TGTGCCAGCAGCTTAGGGTCTAGCGGGACCCAAGAGACCCAGTACTTC
size: NA; V: TRBV5-4; D: TRBD1; J: TRBJ2-3; CDR3: CASSLGIQGADTQYF; DNA: TGTGCCAGCAGCTTAGGTATCCAGGGGGCAGATACGCAGTATTTT
size: NA; V: TRBV28; D: NA; J: TRBJ2-1; CDR3: CASSWRDPYNEQFF; DNA: TGTGCCAGCAGTTGGCGGGACCCTTACAATGAGCAGTTCTTC
size: NA; V: TRBV29-1; D: TRBD2; J: TRBJ2-3; CDR3: CSVGAGVAITQYF; DNA: TGCAGCGTTGGAGCGGGGGTAGCGATTACGCAGTATTTT
size: NA; V: TRBV29-1; D: NA; J: TRBJ1-2; CDR3: CSVYDSRLYGYTF; DNA: TGCAGCGTTTACGATAGTCGCCTCTATGGCTACACCTTC
size: few; V: TRBV29-1; D: TRBD2; J: TRBJ2-2; CDR3: CSAGTTSGSDTGELFF; DNA: TGCAGCGCAGGAACCACTAGCGGGAGTGACACCGGGGAGCTGTTTTTT
size: NA; V: TRBV5-1; D: NA; J: TRBJ1-2; CDR3: CASREGERGYTF; DNA: TGCGCCAGTCGAGAGGGGGAAAGAGGCTACACCTTC
size: once; V: TRBV28; D: NA; J: TRBJ2-5; CDR3: CASSLAADAQETQYF; DNA: TGTGCCAGCAGTTTAGCGGCGGACGCCCAAGAGACCCAGTACTTC
size: once; V: TRBV28; D: TRBD1; J: TRBJ2-2; CDR3: CASRDTGGSTNTGELFF; DNA: TGTGCCAGCAGAGATACAGGGGGGAGTACGAACACCGGGGAGCTGTTTTTT
size: once; V: TRBV14; D: NA; J: TRBJ2-5; CDR3: CASSRTGTAQYF; DNA: TGTGCCAGCAGCCGTACCGGGACTGCTCAATACTTC
size: NA; V: TRBV7-2; D: NA; J: TRBJ2-2; CDR3: CASSSHARGLNTGELFF; DNA: TGTGCCAGCAGCTCCCACGCAAGGGGGTTGAACACCGGGGAGCTGTTTTTT
size: few; V: TRBV18; D: NA; J: TRBJ2-6; CDR3: CASSRDSGALFSGANVLTF; DNA: TGTGCCAGCTCACGCGATAGCGGAGCGCTGTTCTCTGGGGCCAACGTCCTGACTTTC
size: once; V: TRBV18; D: NA; J: TRBJ2-5; CDR3: CASSPPGTQKETQYF; DNA: TGTGCCAGCTCACCCCCGGGGACTCAAAAAGAGACCCAGTACTTC
size: NA; V: TRBV10-2; D: NA; J: TRBJ1-4; CDR3: CASSVNGETNEKLFF; DNA: TGCGCCAGCAGTGTTAACGGAGAAACTAATGAAAAACTGTTTTTT
size: NA; V: TRBV5-1; D: NA; J: TRBJ2-2; CDR3: CASSTGVAGELFF; DNA: TGCGCCAGCAGCACGGGAGTAGCTGGGGAGCTGTTTTTT
size: few; V: TRBV2; D: NA; J: TRBJ2-6; CDR3: CAALPYPGANVLTF; DNA: TGTGCCGCTTTACCCTATCCGGGGGCCAACGTCCTGACTTTC
size: NA; V: TRBV10-2; D: TRBD2; J: TRBJ2-7; CDR3: CASSGLAGAYEQYF; DNA: TGCGCCAGCAGTGGGCTAGCGGGAGCCTACGAGCAGTACTTC
size: NA; V: TRBV6-5; D: NA; J: TRBJ2-3; CDR3: CASSRTSPRDTQYF; DNA: TGTGCCAGCAGTCGTACTAGCCCTAGAGATACGCAGTATTTT
size: NA; V: TRBV2; D: NA; J: TRBJ2-5; CDR3: CATQLIISGTQYF; DNA: TGTGCCACCCAATTGATCATCTCGGGGACCCAGTACTTC
size: few; V: TRBV9; D: TRBD2; J: TRBJ2-1; CDR3: CASSARSGIYNEQFF; DNA: TGTGCCAGCAGCGCGCGTAGCGGGATATACAATGAGCAGTTCTTC
size: NA; V: TRBV28; D: NA; J: TRBJ1-5; CDR3: CASSLTVRSNQPQHF; DNA: TGTGCCAGCAGTTTAACGGTACGTAGCAATCAGCCCCAGCATTTT
size: NA; V: TRBV18; D: NA; J: TRBJ2-1; CDR3: CASSGDLGYSYNEQFF; DNA: TGTGCCAGCTCCGGGGACCTGGGGTACTCCTACAATGAGCAGTTCTTC
size: NA; V: TRBV7-9; D: NA; J: TRBJ1-2; CDR3: CASSLNRRGEDGYTF; DNA: TGTGCCAGCAGCTTGAATAGGAGGGGGGAGGATGGCTACACCTTC
size: NA; V: TRBV11-2; D: NA; J: TRBJ1-2; CDR3: CASSPPLSPYGYTF; DNA: TGTGCCAGCAGCCCTCCTCTGTCTCCCTATGGCTACACCTTC
size: NA; V: TRBV11-2; D: NA; J: TRBJ1-1; CDR3: CASSYTAVPEAFF; DNA: TGTGCCAGCAGCTACACAGCGGTCCCTGAAGCTTTCTTT
size: few; V: TRBV6-6; D: NA; J: TRBJ1-5; CDR3: CASSYGQPPDQPQHF; DNA: TGTGCCAGCAGTTACGGACAGCCACCTGATCAGCCCCAGCATTTT
size: NA; V: TRBV4-1; D: TRBD1; J: TRBJ1-4; CDR3: CASTYPGQGGKLFF; DNA: TGCGCCAGCACCTACCCGGGACAGGGCGGGAAACTGTTTTTT
size: NA; V: TRBV7-6; D: TRBD1; J: TRBJ2-7; CDR3: CASSIRTGSPEQYF; DNA: TGTGCCAGCAGCATAAGGACAGGTTCCCCCGAGCAGTACTTC
size: NA; V: TRBV4-1; D: NA; J: TRBJ2-3; CDR3: CASRRMGEDTQYF; DNA: TGCGCCAGCAGAAGAATGGGGGAAGATACGCAGTATTTT
size: NA; V: TRBV28; D: TRBD1; J: TRBJ1-2; CDR3: CASSSDRGRGYTF; DNA: TGTGCCAGCAGTTCGGACAGGGGCCGCGGCTACACCTTC
size: NA; V: TRBV13; D: NA; J: TRBJ2-1; CDR3: CASSLAAGGTEQFF; DNA: TGTGCCAGCAGCTTAGCTGCAGGGGGGACTGAGCAGTTCTTC
size: NA; V: TRBV11-2; D: TRBD2; J: TRBJ2-1; CDR3: CASSLLLGEGNEQFF; DNA: TGTGCCAGCAGCTTATTATTGGGGGAGGGAAATGAGCAGTTCTTC
size: NA; V: TRBV7-9; D: TRBD1; J: TRBJ2-7; CDR3: CASSPLGQGSNEQYF; DNA: TGTGCCAGCAGCCCATTGGGACAGGGCAGCAACGAGCAGTACTTC
size: NA; V: TRBV5-1; D: NA; J: TRBJ2-5; CDR3: CASSWDVQETQYF; DNA: TGCGCCAGCAGCTGGGACGTCCAAGAGACCCAGTACTTC
size: few; V: TRBV6-1; D: NA; J: TRBJ1-5; CDR3: CASSATEDQPQHF; DNA: TGTGCCAGCAGTGCAACCGAGGATCAGCCCCAGCATTTT
size: NA; V: TRBV20-1; D: NA; J: TRBJ2-1; CDR3: CSARGLGEQFF; DNA: TGCAGTGCTAGAGGACTCGGAGAGCAGTTCTTC
size: few; V: TRBV4-1; D: NA; J: TRBJ1-1; CDR3: CASSQPVRGTEAFF; DNA: TGCGCCAGCAGCCAGCCCGTACGGGGGACTGAAGCTTTCTTT